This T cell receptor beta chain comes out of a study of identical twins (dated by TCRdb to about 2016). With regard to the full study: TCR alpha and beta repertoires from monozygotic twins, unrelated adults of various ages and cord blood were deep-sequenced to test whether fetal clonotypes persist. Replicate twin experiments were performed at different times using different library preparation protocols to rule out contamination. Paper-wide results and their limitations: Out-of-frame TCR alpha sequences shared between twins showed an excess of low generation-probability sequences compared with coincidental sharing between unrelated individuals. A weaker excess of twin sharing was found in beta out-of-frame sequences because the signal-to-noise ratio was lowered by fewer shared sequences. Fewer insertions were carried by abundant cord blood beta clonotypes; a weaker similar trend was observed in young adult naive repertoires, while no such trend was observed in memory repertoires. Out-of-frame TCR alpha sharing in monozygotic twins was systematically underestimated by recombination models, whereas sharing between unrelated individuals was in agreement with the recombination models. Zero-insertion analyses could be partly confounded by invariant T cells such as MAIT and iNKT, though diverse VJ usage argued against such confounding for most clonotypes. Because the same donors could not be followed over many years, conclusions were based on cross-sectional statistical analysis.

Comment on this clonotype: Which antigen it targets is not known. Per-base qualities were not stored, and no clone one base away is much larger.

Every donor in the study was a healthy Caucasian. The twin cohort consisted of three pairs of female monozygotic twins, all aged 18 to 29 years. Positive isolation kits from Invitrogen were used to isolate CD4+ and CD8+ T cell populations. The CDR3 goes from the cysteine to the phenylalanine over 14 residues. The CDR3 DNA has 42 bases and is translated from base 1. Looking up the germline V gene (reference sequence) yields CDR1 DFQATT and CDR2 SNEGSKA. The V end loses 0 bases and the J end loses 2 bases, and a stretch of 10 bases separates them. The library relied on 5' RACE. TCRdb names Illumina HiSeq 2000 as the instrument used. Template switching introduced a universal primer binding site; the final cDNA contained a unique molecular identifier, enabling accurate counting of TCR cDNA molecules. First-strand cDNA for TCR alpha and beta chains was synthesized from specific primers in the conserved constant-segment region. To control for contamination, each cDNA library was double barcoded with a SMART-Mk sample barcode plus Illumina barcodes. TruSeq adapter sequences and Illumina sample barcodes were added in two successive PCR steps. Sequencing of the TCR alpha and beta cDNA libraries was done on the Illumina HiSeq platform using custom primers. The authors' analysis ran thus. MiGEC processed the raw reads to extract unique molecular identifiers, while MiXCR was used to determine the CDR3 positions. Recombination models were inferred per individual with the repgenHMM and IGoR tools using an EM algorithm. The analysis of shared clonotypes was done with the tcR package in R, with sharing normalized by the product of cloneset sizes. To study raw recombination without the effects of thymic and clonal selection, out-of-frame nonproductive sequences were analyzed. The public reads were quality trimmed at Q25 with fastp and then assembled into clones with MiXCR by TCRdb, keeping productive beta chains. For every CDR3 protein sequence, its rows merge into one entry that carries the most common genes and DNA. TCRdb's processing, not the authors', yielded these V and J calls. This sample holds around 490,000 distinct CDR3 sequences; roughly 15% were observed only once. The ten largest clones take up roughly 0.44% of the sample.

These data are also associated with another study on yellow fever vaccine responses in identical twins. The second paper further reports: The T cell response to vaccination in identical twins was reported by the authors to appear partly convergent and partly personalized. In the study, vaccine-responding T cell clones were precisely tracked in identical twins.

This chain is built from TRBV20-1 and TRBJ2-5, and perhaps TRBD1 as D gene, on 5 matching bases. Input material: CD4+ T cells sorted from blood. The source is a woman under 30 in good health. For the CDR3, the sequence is CSAREGAAQETQYF. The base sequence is TGCAGTGCTAGAGAAGGGGCAGCTCAAGAGACCCAGTACTTC.